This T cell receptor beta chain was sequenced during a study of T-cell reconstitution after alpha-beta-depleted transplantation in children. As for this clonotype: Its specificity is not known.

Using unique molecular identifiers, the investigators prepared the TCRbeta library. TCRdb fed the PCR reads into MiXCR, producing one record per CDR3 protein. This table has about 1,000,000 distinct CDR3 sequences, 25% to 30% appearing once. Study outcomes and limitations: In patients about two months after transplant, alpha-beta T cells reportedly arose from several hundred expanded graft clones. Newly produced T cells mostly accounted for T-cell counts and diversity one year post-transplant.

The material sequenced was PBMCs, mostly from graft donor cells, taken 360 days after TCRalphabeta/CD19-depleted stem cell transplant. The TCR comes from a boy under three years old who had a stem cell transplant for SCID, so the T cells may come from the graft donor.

CDR3 in DNA: TGCGCCAGCAGCCCAGGGGGGGCATTACGAGGCGAGCAGTACTTC. Translating gives CASSPGGALRGEQYF. This chain connects TRBV5-1 to TRBJ2-7; D tentatively reads TRBD1 or TRBD2 (7 bases each). Germline V gene data show CDR1 as SGHRS and CDR2 as YFSETQ. This CDR3 comprises 15 residues. V dropped 4 bases and J dropped 6 bases, with 20 bases sitting between them.